These T cell receptor beta chains were read from a single sample in a study of CD8+CD57+ T cells in acquired aplastic anemia. TCRdb redid the calling of the reads with MiXCR, one entry per CDR3 protein. This table has 89,000 or so distinct CDR3 sequences, around two thirds appearing once. Sequenced sample: sorted CD4+, CD8+, or CD8+CD57+ T cells (not recorded which) from PBMCs. Receptor source: a human donor with aplastic anemia. CDR3s include the opening cysteine and the closing phenylalanine or tryptophan. Fields, in order: J gene, D gene, clone size, V gene, CDR3 DNA, CDR3 protein. The D gene is left open where the match is weak. Size is omitted from some rows. Given values are once, few, many or a class for expanded clones.

TRBJ2-3 | - | - | TRBV29-1 | TGCAGCGTTCGGAAGGGTCTGGGCACAGATACGCAGTATTTT | CSVRKGLGTDTQYF
TRBJ2-7 | TRBD1 | - | TRBV20-1 | TGCAGTGCTGAGGGGGGACAGGGGAATAGGTACGAGCAGTACTTC | CSAEGGQGNRYEQYF
TRBJ1-5 | - | - | TRBV19 | TGTGCCAGTGGTATTCATAGCAATCAGCCCCAGCATTTT | CASGIHSNQPQHF
TRBJ1-3 | - | - | TRBV29-1 | TGCAGCGTTGAAGACAACGGAAACACCATATATTTT | CSVEDNGNTIYF
TRBJ2-7 | - | - | TRBV19 | TGTGCCAGTAGTCTCAAGACAGCTAGCGTTGAGTCCTACGAGCAGTACTTC | CASSLKTASVESYEQYF
TRBJ2-5 | TRBD1 | - | TRBV25-1 | TGTGCCAGCAGTGAGTCGGACAGGGGAAAGACCCAGTACTTC | CASSESDRGKTQYF
TRBJ2-7 | TRBD1 | - | TRBV15 | TGTGCCACCAGGGAGACAGGGGTTTACGAGCAGTACTTC | CATRETGVYEQYF
TRBJ1-4 | - | once | TRBV15 | TGTGCCACCAGCAGAGAGGGGGTACTTTATGAAAAACTGTTTTTT | CATSREGVLYEKLFF
TRBJ2-1 | TRBD2 | - | TRBV25-1 | TGTGCCAGCAGCCCCCCGGAGGGCGCGGGAGGGATCAATGAGCAGTTCTTC | CASSPPEGAGGINEQFF
TRBJ1-2 | TRBD1 | many | TRBV5-1 | TGCGCCAGTTCTGCCTCCTCGCAGGGGGGACCTAACTATGGCTACACCTTC | CASSASSQGGPNYGYTF
TRBJ2-5 | TRBD2 | - | TRBV10-2 | TGCGCCAGCATTAGGACTAGCGGGGGGGCCGGGGAGACCCAGTACTTC | CASIRTSGGAGETQYF
TRBJ2-2 | - | - | TRBV29-1 | TGCAGCGTGGACTCTCCCTCGAACACCGGGGAGCTGTTTTTT | CSVDSPSNTGELFF
TRBJ2-5 | TRBD1 | - | TRBV9 | TGTGCCAGCAGCCCTCTCCGAGGACAGGGGCAAGAGACCCAGTACTTC | CASSPLRGQGQETQYF
TRBJ2-7 | - | - | TRBV7-8 | TGTGCCAGCAGCTTAATAGCGTACGAGCAGTACTTC | CASSLIAYEQYF
TRBJ1-6 | - | few | TRBV2 | TGTGCCAGCAGTAACAGTGGAGATTATAATTCACCCCTCCACTTT | CASSNSGDYNSPLHF
TRBJ2-3 | TRBD2 | - | TRBV2 | TGTGCCAGCAGTGACGGAGCGGGGACCACAGATACGCAGTATTTT | CASSDGAGTTDTQYF
TRBJ2-5 | - | - | TRBV2 | TGTGCCAGCGGCCCCCCCCTACTGAGCCTCCAAGAGACCCAGTACTTC | CASGPPLLSLQETQYF
TRBJ2-7 | - | - | TRBV7-9 | TGTGCCAGCAGCTTGACAGCGCGCGAGCAGTACTTC | CASSLTAREQYF
TRBJ2-3 | TRBD2 | - | TRBV5-1 | TGCGCCAGCAGCCAGCTAGCGGGGCCTAGCACAGATACGCAGTATTTT | CASSQLAGPSTDTQYF
TRBJ2-7 | - | - | TRBV5-5 | TGTGCCAGCAGCCCGGGACAGTCGTCTTGGGGAGGGCAGTACTTC | CASSPGQSSWGGQYF
TRBJ2-7 | TRBD2 | - | TRBV2 | TGTGCCAGCAGTGATAGGACTAGTGACGAGCAGTACTTC | CASSDRTSDEQYF
TRBJ1-6 | TRBD1 | - | TRBV20-1 | TGCAGTACCGAGACAGGGACCCGCGATAGTTCACCCCTCCACTTT | CSTETGTRDSSPLHF
TRBJ2-7 | TRBD2 | - | TRBV20-1 | TGCAGTGCTAGTAGGGCTAGCGGGACCTACGAGCAGTACTTC | CSASRASGTYEQYF
TRBJ2-7 | TRBD2 | - | TRBV15 | TGTGCCACCAGCAGGGGGGGACTAGCGGGAGGCGAGCAGTACTTC | CATSRGGLAGGEQYF
TRBJ2-1 | - | - | TRBV10-3 | TGTGCCATCAGTGAGGGGGTCTACAATGAGCAGTTCTTC | CAISEGVYNEQFF
TRBJ2-7 | TRBD2 | once | TRBV20-1 | TGCAGTACTATCTCGACTAGCGGGTACGAGCAGTACTTC | CSTISTSGYEQYF
TRBJ2-5 | TRBD2 | few | TRBV29-1 | TGCAGCGCCGGGACTATTACCTCCCCCGGGGAGACCCAGTACTTC | CSAGTITSPGETQYF
TRBJ2-7 | TRBD2 | many | TRBV6-5 | TGTGCCAGCAGTTACAGGCTAGCGGGGGCCCACTACGAGCAGTACTTC | CASSYRLAGAHYEQYF
TRBJ1-6 | - | - | TRBV2 | TGTGCCAGCAGTGTCTGGGCCAGGGATAATTCACCCCTCCACTTT | CASSVWARDNSPLHF
TRBJ2-1 | - | - | TRBV20-1 | TGCAGTGCTAGAGATCAGGGGGAGGTCGCCTACAATGAGCAGTTCTTC | CSARDQGEVAYNEQFF
TRBJ1-4 | - | - | TRBV25-1 | TGTGCCAGCAGTTTGGGGGTCGTAACTAATGAAAAACTGTTTTTT | CASSLGVVTNEKLFF
TRBJ1-1 | - | - | TRBV3-1 | TGTGCCAGCAGCCAACGGGCTGCGAACACTGAAGCTTTCTTT | CASSQRAANTEAFF
TRBJ2-7 | TRBD1 | - | TRBV20-1 | TGCAGTGCCCCATCCGGGACAGGGAATCCCTACGAGCAGTACTTC | CSAPSGTGNPYEQYF
TRBJ2-3 | - | - | TRBV2 | TGTGCCAGCACTCGGGACCTCACAGATACGCAGTATTTT | CASTRDLTDTQYF
TRBJ1-1 | TRBD1 | - | TRBV5-1 | TGCGCCAGCAGCGTGTCCGGGACAGGGCCTGAAGCTTTCTTT | CASSVSGTGPEAFF
TRBJ2-7 | - | - | TRBV29-1 | TGCAGCGTTGAAGATCAGGGGACCTACGAGCAGTACTTC | CSVEDQGTYEQYF